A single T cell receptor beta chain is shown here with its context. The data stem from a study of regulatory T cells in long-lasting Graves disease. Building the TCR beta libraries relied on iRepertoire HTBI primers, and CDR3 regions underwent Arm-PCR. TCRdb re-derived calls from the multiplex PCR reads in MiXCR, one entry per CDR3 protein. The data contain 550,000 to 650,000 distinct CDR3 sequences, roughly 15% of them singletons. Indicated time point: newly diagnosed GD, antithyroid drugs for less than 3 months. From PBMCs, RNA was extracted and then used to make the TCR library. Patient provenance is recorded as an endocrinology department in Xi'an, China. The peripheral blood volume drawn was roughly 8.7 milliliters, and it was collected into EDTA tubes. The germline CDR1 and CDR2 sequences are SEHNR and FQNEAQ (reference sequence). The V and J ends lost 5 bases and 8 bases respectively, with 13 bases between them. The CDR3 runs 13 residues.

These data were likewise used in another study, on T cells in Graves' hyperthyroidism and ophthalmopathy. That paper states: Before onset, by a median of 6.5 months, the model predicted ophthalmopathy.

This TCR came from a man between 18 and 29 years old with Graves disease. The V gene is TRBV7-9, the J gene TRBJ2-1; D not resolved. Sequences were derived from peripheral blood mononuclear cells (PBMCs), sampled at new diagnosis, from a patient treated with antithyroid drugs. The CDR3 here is CASSLTEGDEQFF. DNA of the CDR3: TGTGCCAGCAGCCTCACCGAAGGAGATGAGCAGTTCTTC.